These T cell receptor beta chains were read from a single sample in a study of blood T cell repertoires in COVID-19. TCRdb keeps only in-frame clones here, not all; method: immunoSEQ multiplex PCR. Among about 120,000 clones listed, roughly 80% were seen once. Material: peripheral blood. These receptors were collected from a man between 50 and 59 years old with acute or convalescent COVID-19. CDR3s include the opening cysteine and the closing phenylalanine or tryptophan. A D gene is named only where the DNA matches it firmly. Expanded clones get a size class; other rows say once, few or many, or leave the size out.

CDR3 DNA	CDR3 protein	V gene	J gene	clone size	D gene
TGTGCCAGCTCACCACTGACGGGAGAGAACACTGAAGCTTTCTTT	CASSPLTGENTEAFF	TRBV18	TRBJ1-1	-	-
TGTGCCAGCAGCCCGTCTACAGGGTACGGAAACACCATATATTTT	CASSPSTGYGNTIYF	TRBV3-1/TRBV3-2	TRBJ1-3	-	-
TGCAGCGTTGAAAAGGGGAATGGCTACACCTTC	CSVEKGNGYTF	TRBV29-1	TRBJ1-2	-	-
TGTGCCAGCAGCAAAAGATTAACTAACAAAAGTCACGAGCAGTACTTC	CASSKRLTNKSHEQYF	TRBV21-1	TRBJ2-7	-	-
TGTGCCAGCAGCCGTCTTGACACTGAAGCTTTCTTT	CASSRLDTEAFF	TRBV12-3/TRBV12-4	TRBJ1-1	few	-
TGTGCCAGCAGCTTGCGGGGGGTCTCTCTCGAGCAGTACTTC	CASSLRGVSLEQYF	TRBV5-4	TRBJ2-7	once	TRBD2
TGTGCCAGCAGCTTGGTGGCAGGGGGCTATGGGGCCAACGTCCTGACTTTC	CASSLVAGGYGANVLTF	TRBV5-5	TRBJ2-6	once	TRBD1
TGTGCCAGCACCTCGCGACAGGCGATTACGGGGCAGTACTTC	CASTSRQAITGQYF	TRBV28	TRBJ2-7	few	-
TGTGCCTGGAGCAGAAAGGACGGACAGGGGGATGTTATGGCCAGTCAGCCCCAGCATTTT	CAWSRKDGQGDVMASQPQHF	TRBV30	TRBJ1-5	-	TRBD1
TGCGCCAGCAGCTTGGACAGCTTTTCTAACTATGGCTACACCTTC	CASSLDSFSNYGYTF	TRBV5-1	TRBJ1-2	-	-
TGTGCCAGCTCACCACGGGGGGGCCTCCGTTACGATACGCAGTATTTT	CASSPRGGLRYDTQYF	TRBV18	TRBJ2-3	-	-
TGTGCCAGCAAGGACAGGGGCCCTCCCGAAGGCTACACCTTC	CASKDRGPPEGYTF	TRBV28	TRBJ1-2	-	TRBD1
TGTGCCATCAGTGAATCGGGGAATAACTATGGCTACACCTTC	CAISESGNNYGYTF	TRBV10-3	TRBJ1-2	-	-
TGTGCCAGCAGTAAACAATATGGCTACACCTTC	CASSKQYGYTF	TRBV6-5	TRBJ1-2	few	-
TGTGCCAGCAGCCAAAGTGTAGGCAATCAGCCCCAGCATTTT	CASSQSVGNQPQHF	TRBV27	TRBJ1-5	-	-
TGTGCCAGCAGCCCCTCCCGCCGGGGGGGATTAGAGACCCAGTACTTC	CASSPSRRGGLETQYF	TRBV7-3	TRBJ2-5	-	TRBD2
TGTGCCATCCGTCCTAGCGGGGGGCAGGGAGATACGCAGTATTTT	CAIRPSGGQGDTQYF	TRBV10-3	TRBJ2-3	-	TRBD2
TGTGCCAGCAGCTACGGACAGTCAAGGGCCAACGTCCTGACTTTC	CASSYGQSRANVLTF	TRBV7-2	TRBJ2-6	-	-
TGCGCCAGCAGCCTACGGACAGACCCCACTGAAGCTTTCTTT	CASSLRTDPTEAFF	TRBV5-1	TRBJ1-1	-	-
TGTGCCAGTAGTATAAGCGGGGGGCCGTCCTACGAGCAGTACTTC	CASSISGGPSYEQYF	TRBV19	TRBJ2-7	many	TRBD2
TGCAGCGTTCCTAGCGGGGCGAGCTCCTACAATGAGCAGTTCTTC	CSVPSGASSYNEQFF	TRBV29-1	TRBJ2-1	-	TRBD2
TGTGCCAGCAGCAGGACAGGGGCCGAGCAGTACTTC	CASSRTGAEQYF	TRBV5-6	TRBJ2-7	-	TRBD1
TGCGCCAGCAGCCCCGGGACAGGGGTTTCACCCCTCCACTTT	CASSPGTGVSPLHF	TRBV10-1	TRBJ1-6	-	TRBD1
TGTGCCAGCAGGCTCTTCCGGGACAGCTACGAGCAGTACTTC	CASRLFRDSYEQYF	TRBV6-5	TRBJ2-7	-	TRBD1
TGTGCCAGTAGTATGGGGGGAATTTCCTACGAGCAGTACTTC	CASSMGGISYEQYF	TRBV19	TRBJ2-7	-	-
TGCGCCAGCAGCTTGTCGCAGGGGTCATTGGCCGGGGAGCTGTTTTTT	CASSLSQGSLAGELFF	TRBV5-1	TRBJ2-2	-	-
TGTGCCAGCAGCCGCGGACTAGCGGGGGGTACCTACGAGCAGTACTTC	CASSRGLAGGTYEQYF	TRBV5-5	TRBJ2-7	few	TRBD2
TGTGCCAGCAGCGGGACAGGGGATCGTTTTATTGAGCAGTTCTTC	CASSGTGDRFIEQFF	TRBV9	TRBJ2-1	-	TRBD1
TGTGCCAGCAGTTCCCCGGGACTAACTAATGAAAAACTGTTTTTT	CASSSPGLTNEKLFF	TRBV6-1	TRBJ1-4	-	-
TGTGCCAGCAGATCGACAGGGGGCAATTCACCCCTCCACTTT	CASRSTGGNSPLHF	TRBV28	TRBJ1-6	-	TRBD1
TGTGCCTGGAGATCCTGGGGAGGCGAGCTGTTTTTT	CAWRSWGGELFF	TRBV30	TRBJ2-2	-	-
TGTGCCAGCAGCAATCCGGGACAGGGGACGGTCTATGGCTACACCTTC	CASSNPGQGTVYGYTF	TRBV5-4	TRBJ1-2	-	TRBD1
TGTGCCAGTACAGGGGTGGGTAACTATGGCTACACCTTC	CASTGVGNYGYTF	TRBV6-5	TRBJ1-2	-	TRBD1
TGTGCCAGCAGTCCACAAGAGAGACAGTGGGGAGGCAATGAGCAGTTCTTC	CASSPQERQWGGNEQFF	TRBV2	TRBJ2-1	few	-
TGTGCCAGCAGGCCCGGAGCGGGCAACGAGCAGTACTTC	CASRPGAGNEQYF	TRBV11-2	TRBJ2-7	once	-
TGTGCCAGCAGTTACGGGACAGGGGCATATGAAGCTTTCTTT	CASSYGTGAYEAFF	TRBV6-5	TRBJ1-1	-	TRBD1
TGTGCCAGTAGTCTATCTCAGGGGTACGACACCGGGGAGCTGTTTTTT	CASSLSQGYDTGELFF	TRBV19	TRBJ2-2	-	-
TGTGCCAGTATCCCCGCTCGCCGAGGGGGTGGCTACACCTTC	CASIPARRGGGYTF	TRBV19	TRBJ1-2	-	-
TGTGCCTGGAGTGTAGGGGGACAGGATGATTCACCCCTCCACTTT	CAWSVGGQDDSPLHF	TRBV30	TRBJ1-6	-	TRBD1
TGTGCCACCAGTGGGTTGGGGGCCTCTGAAGCTTTCTTT	CATSGLGASEAFF	TRBV24-1	TRBJ1-1	-	-
TGTGCCAGTAGTATTTCCCAGGGTACAGATACGCAGTATTTT	CASSISQGTDTQYF	TRBV19	TRBJ2-3	-	-
TGTGCCAGCAGTTACTCGGGTAGCGGGGTTCCCCCCGAGCAGTACTTC	CASSYSGSGVPPEQYF	TRBV6-6	TRBJ2-7	once	TRBD2
TGTGCCAGTAGTATCGGTCCCTCCTATGGCTACACCTTC	CASSIGPSYGYTF	TRBV19	TRBJ1-2	once	-
TGTGCCAGTAGTAACTCAGGGCAGGGGAACACCATATATTTT	CASSNSGQGNTIYF	TRBV19	TRBJ1-3	-	-
TGTGCCAGCAGCTTCAGGATGGGACAGGACTTGTATTTT	CASSFRMGQDLYF	TRBV7-9	TRBJ2-3	-	TRBD1
TGTGCCAGCAGCTTGGAATACAAGAGGAATGAGCAGTTCTTC	CASSLEYKRNEQFF	TRBV5-6	TRBJ2-1	-	-
TGCGCCAGCAGCCAGTCGACAGGGGGCACCGGGGAGCTGTTTTTT	CASSQSTGGTGELFF	TRBV5-1	TRBJ2-2	-	TRBD1
TGTGCCAGCAGCTTAGTGGCTGAGGGCTGGGAGACCCAGTACTTC	CASSLVAEGWETQYF	TRBV7-8	TRBJ2-5	-	-
TGTGCCAGCAGCCAAGGGGACAGGGATTGGGGGCAGTACTTC	CASSQGDRDWGQYF	TRBV4-2	TRBJ2-7	-	TRBD1
TGTGCCAGCAGCTTAGGGCGGCGCGGGGCGAACACCGGGGAGCTGTTTTTT	CASSLGRRGANTGELFF	TRBV7-2	TRBJ2-2	-	-
TGTGCCATCAGTGAGGGACTGACAGGGGGCAATCAGCCCCAGCATTTT	CAISEGLTGGNQPQHF	TRBV10-3	TRBJ1-5	few	TRBD1
TGTGCCAGCAGCTTAGGGGGACAGGGGAGATATGGCTACACCTTC	CASSLGGQGRYGYTF	TRBV13	TRBJ1-2	-	TRBD1
TGTGCCAGCAGTTTAGGGGTGGGGGGTAGTACTGAAGCTTTCTTT	CASSLGVGGSTEAFF	TRBV28	TRBJ1-1	-	-
TGTGCCAGCAGTTTATATAGGACAGGGCTCTCTGGCTACACCTTC	CASSLYRTGLSGYTF	TRBV28	TRBJ1-2	once	TRBD1
TGCGCCAGCAGCTCATCCTCAGGGGATACGCAGTATTTT	CASSSSSGDTQYF	TRBV5-1	TRBJ2-3	-	-
TGTGCCAGCAGCTCGGGAGGTGAAAAACTGTTTTTT	CASSSGGEKLFF	TRBV5-4	TRBJ1-4	-	-